The next 10 T cell receptor beta chains were all read from a single sample in a study of blood T cell repertoires in COVID-19. The data were produced by immunoSEQ multiplex PCR, yet TCRdb's version contains in-frame clones alone and is incomplete. The data contain roughly 250,000 clones, approximately 85% of them singletons. Material for sequencing was PBMCs or T cells enriched from blood (not recorded which). The source is a woman in her twenties or thirties who had recovered from COVID-19.

The chain couples TRBV6-5 to TRBJ1-5; 8 nucleotides match TRBD1. The CDR3 is made up of 15 amino acids. Germline V gene data show CDR1 as MNHEY and CDR2 as SVGAGI. V shed 6 bases, J shed 2 bases, and the junction held 6 bases outside the gene matches. The CDR3 DNA reads as TGTGCCAGCAGCTCCACAGGGGGTGGCAATCAGCCCCAGCATTTT. This encodes CASSSTGGGNQPQHF.

The V and J genes are TRBV27 and TRBJ2-3, with 14 bases fitting TRBD2. The CDR3 runs to 14 residues. Germline CDR1 and CDR2: MNHEY and SMNVEV (reference sequence). The V gene end was trimmed by 6 bases and the J gene end by 8 bases; junction bases not matched to a gene: 4. The CDR3 bases are TGTGCCAGCAGGGGACTAGCGGGAGAAGTTACGCAGTATTTT. Its translation is CASRGLAGEVTQYF.

The J gene is TRBJ2-2, the V gene TRBV7-3; D gene ambiguous. The CDR3 runs 14 residues. Trimming took off 1 base at V and 6 bases at J, with 9 bases between the two ends. CDR1 and CDR2 (germline): SGHTA, FQGTGA. The CDR3 protein is CASSLISVPGELFF. The CDR3 DNA reads as TGTGCCAGCAGCTTAATATCGGTTCCCGGGGAGCTGTTTTTT.

This chain joins TRBV2 and TRBJ1-1, with unresolved D. Trimming cost V 2 bases and J 4 bases, with 11 bases left between them. CDR1 is SNHLY and CDR2 is FYNNEI in the germline V gene. The CDR3 has 14 residues. The chain's CDR3 is CASSELRGATEAFF. The CDR3 DNA is TGTGCCAGCAGTGAACTCCGGGGTGCCACTGAAGCTTTCTTT. Complete variable domain (other parts from reference TRBV2 and TRBJ1-1): EPEVTQTPSHQVTQMGQEVILRCVPISNHLYFYWYRQILGQKVEFLVSFYNNEISEKSEIFDDQFSVERPDGSNFTLKIRSTKLEDSAMYFCASSELRGATEAFFGQGTRLTVV.

This clone has just a few counts. Here the CDR3 reads CASSPLDTQYF. The CDR3 nucleotides read TGTGCCAGCAGCCCGTTGGATACGCAGTATTTT. The genes are TRBV2 and TRBJ2-3; D not certain. There are 11 residues in the CDR3. The V end was cut by 6 bases, the J end by 6 bases, with 7 bases between. Germline-derived CDR1 and CDR2 are SNHLY and FYNNEI. The variable domain in full, with the rest retrieved from reference TRBV2 and TRBJ2-3, is EPEVTQTPSHQVTQMGQEVILRCVPISNHLYFYWYRQILGQKVEFLVSFYNNEISEKSEIFDDQFSVERPDGSNFTLKIRSTKLEDSAMYFCASSPLDTQYFGPGTRLTVL.

V usage is TRBV30 and J usage is TRBJ2-7; D uncertain. The CDR3 loop spans 15 amino acids. Trimming took off 4 bases at V and 5 bases at J, with 21 bases between the two ends. Germline CDR1 reads GTSNPN; CDR2 reads SVGIG (reference sequence). The CDR3 sequence: CAWTPPGLGSDEQYF. As DNA, the CDR3 is TGTGCCTGGACCCCGCCGGGTCTCGGGTCCGACGAGCAGTACTTC. Looking up the rest from reference TRBV30 and TRBJ2-7 gives the full variable domain: SQTIHQWPATLVQPVGSPLSLECTVEGTSNPNLYWYRQAAGRGLQLLFYSVGIGQISSEVPQNLSASRPQDRQFILSSKKLLLSDSGFYLCAWTPPGLGSDEQYFGPGTRLTVT.

The chain uses TRBV9 and TRBJ2-1, with 10 bases matching TRBD2. Per the germline V gene, CDR1 is SGDLS and CDR2 is YYNGEE. CDR3 length equals 15 residues. V shed 4 bases, J shed 3 bases, and the junction held 4 bases outside the gene matches. CDR3 region: CASSIRLAGYNEQFF. The CDR3 DNA reads TGTGCCAGCAGCATTCGACTAGCGGGCTACAATGAGCAGTTCTTC.

The chain combines TRBV28 with TRBJ2-5; 11 nucleotides match TRBD1. Trimming took 5 bases from V and 3 from J; bases not matched to a gene: 8. CDR1 MDHEN and CDR2 SYDVKM come from the germline V gene. This CDR3 region has 16 residues. The CDR3 DNA follows: TGTGCCAGCAGTCCCCCGGACAGGGGGCTCAAAGAGACCCAGTACTTC. The encoded protein is CASSPPDRGLKETQYF. The full variable domain, its missing parts supplied by reference TRBV28 and TRBJ2-5, is DVKVTQSSRYLVKRTGEKVFLECVQDMDHENMFWYRQDPGLGLRLIYFSYDVKMKEKGDIPEGYSVSREKKERFSLILESASTNQTSMYLCASSPPDRGLKETQYFGPGTRLLVL.

CDR3 region: CASSPPSYEQYF. CDR3 nucleotides: TGTGCCAGCAGTCCCCCTAGCTACGAGCAGTACTTC. This chain uses TRBV28 with TRBJ2-7; unclear D gene. The CDR3 is 12 residues long. Germline-derived CDR1 and CDR2 are MDHEN and SYDVKM. V was cut by 5 bases and J by 3 bases, with 8 bases left in between.

The chain combines TRBV28 with TRBJ2-5, with D unclear. Looked up from germline, CDR1 is MDHEN and CDR2 is SYDVKM. V was pared by 5 bases and J by 2 bases, with 12 bases between. There are 14 residues in the CDR3. CDR3 in DNA: TGTGCCAGCAGTCGTACCACGACACAAGAGACCCAGTACTTC. This codes for CASSRTTTQETQYF.